Given below is one TCR beta chain in context. Antigen unknown. V lost 5 bases to trimming and J lost 3 bases; unmatched junction nucleotides: 6. The germline gives CDR1 SGHNT, CDR2 YYREEE (reference sequence). This CDR3 has 14 amino acids. Whereas donors were nominally healthy upon sampling, unrecorded immune exposures were probable. This record belongs to a study of cytomegalovirus exposure and HLA in healthy donors. Looking at the study overall: Earlier results showed approximately 120 million unique TCR beta sequences derived from roughly 180 million T cells.

13 Jbeta primers and 60 Vbeta primers were used for the PCR. The protocol was immunoSEQ multiplex PCR, while the TCRdb copy is restricted to in-frame clones and leaves out a portion. Among some 130,000 clones listed, around 69% were seen once. Study-wide points: Looking again later, the authors saw that most CMV-associated TCR beta chains seemed HLA-restricted. V- and J-gene trimming of TCR beta was linked (in a later analysis) to a missense DCLRE1C variant.

The material sequenced was PBMCs. The clonotype originates from a human donor in good health. This chain connects TRBV5-4 to TRBJ1-1; 8 bases map to TRBD1. The CDR3 sequence is CASRGQAGDTEAFF. Written as DNA, the CDR3 is TGTGCCAGCAGGGGACAGGCGGGGGACACTGAAGCTTTCTTT.